This paragraph covers one T cell receptor beta chain sequence. No antigen is known for it. Per germline, CDR1 DFQATT and CDR2 SNEGSKA (reference sequence). The germline V and J ends were trimmed by 0 bases and 3 bases, with 24 bases remaining between them. The CDR3 is made up of 19 amino acids. TCRdb itself ran the 5' RACE reads through MiXCR, one entry per CDR3 protein. The repertoire has about 13,000 distinct CDR3 sequences, around 15% of them found once; the top ten carry roughly 55%. This specimen belongs to a study of T-cell memory formation after mild COVID-19. Whole-study findings and limits: Second-wave clones peaking on day 37 lacked confirmed SARS-CoV-2 specificity.

The TCR originated in a man between 18 and 29 years old who had mild COVID-19 (a few samples of this study predate the infection). Cell type and time point are not known. The gene calls are TRBV20-1 and TRBJ2-4; D remains unclear. The source material was PBMCs or a T cell subset sorted from them (not recorded which). The CDR3 loop is CSARERKSIRVWGKNIQYF. The DNA for the CDR3 is TGCAGTGCTAGAGAAAGGAAGAGCATAAGGGTGTGGGGCAAAAACATTCAGTACTTC.